Presented here are 18 T cell receptor beta chains from one specimen sequenced in a study of a mutant IDH1 vaccine in newly diagnosed glioma. The assay was immunoSEQ multiplex PCR, and TCRdb's table has in-frame clones only and misses some. The data hold tens of thousands of clones, with around three quarters observed a single time. These receptors have no identified antigens. Time point in this sample: week 11, during vaccination. Doses of 300 ug of mutant IDH1 20-mer peptide were given with topical imiquimod. The sequencing here drew on PBMCs, taken from a glioma patient whose treatment included an IDH1 peptide vaccine. These receptors came from a man between 40 and 49 years old with glioma.

The chain is built from TRBV7-2 and TRBJ2-2; the match to TRBD2 covers 7 bases. The germline V gene encodes CDR1 SGHTA and CDR2 FQGNSA. The CDR3 extends over 16 amino acids. V was clipped by 5 bases and J by 1 base; unmatched bases: 7. CDR3 nucleotides: TGTGCCAGCAGCCCTAGGGCTAGCGGGAACACCGGGGAGCTGTTTTTT. Protein sequence: CASSPRASGNTGELFF.

This chain uses TRBV9 with TRBJ2-5; maybe TRBD1 (6 bases). Gene TRBJ2-7 matches the end of the DNA better, so the J call may be wrong. This CDR3 is 14 amino acids long. Germline V gene sequence: CDR1 SGDLS, CDR2 YYNGEE. The CDR3: CASSVGAGASEQYF. In DNA form, the CDR3 reads TGTGCCAGCAGCGTAGGAGCAGGGGCAAGCGAGCAGTACTTC.

This clone was seen only once. The genes are TRBV5-1 and TRBJ2-7; D perhaps matches TRBD2 (5 bases). This CDR3 contains 14 residues. Germline CDR1 SGHRS, CDR2 YFSETQ. Trimming took off 1 base at V and 3 bases at J, with 11 bases between the two ends. The CDR3 coding sequence is TGCGCCAGCAGCTTGAAGGGAGACCACTACGAGCAGTACTTC. Translated, it gives CASSLKGDHYEQYF.

The count of this clone is one. V and J are TRBV27 and TRBJ2-1; D gene ambiguous. From germline, CDR1 is MNHEY and CDR2 SMNVEV (reference sequence). Between the trimmed V and J ends, which lost 4 bases and 2 bases, there was a span of 12 bases. The CDR3 is 15 amino acids. The CDR3 protein is CASSYPHGAYNEQFF. CDR3 DNA: TGTGCCAGCAGTTACCCGCACGGAGCCTACAATGAGCAGTTCTTC.

The chain employs TRBV15 and TRBJ1-2; 7 bases align to TRBD1. This CDR3 comprises 17 residues. V was pared by 0 bases and J by 10 bases, with 17 bases of the junction left unmatched. CDR1 and CDR2 from the germline V gene are LNHNV and YYDKDF (reference sequence). The CDR3 DNA is TGTGCCACCAGCAGAGATCAGAGGGGGCCCGGATACGTTCACTACACCTTC. Amino acids: CATSRDQRGPGYVHYTF.

The J gene is TRBJ2-3, the V gene TRBV5-1, with D uncertain. Germline V gene sequence: CDR1 SGHRS, CDR2 YFSETQ. The CDR3 covers 13 residues. Trimming cost V 5 bases and J 1 base, with 8 bases left between them. The CDR3 protein is CASRGHGTDTQYF. In DNA form, the CDR3 reads TGCGCCAGCAGAGGGCATGGCACAGATACGCAGTATTTT.

This chain connects TRBV6-5 to TRBJ1-1, with 11 bases identical to TRBD1. Trimming cost V 4 bases and J 2 bases; bases outside gene matches: 3. In germline, CDR1 is MNHEY, CDR2 SVGAGI. CDR3 length equals 15 residues. CDR3 bases: TGTGCCAGCAGTTGGGGGACAGGGGGAAACACTGAAGCTTTCTTT. Residues: CASSWGTGGNTEAFF.

The chain links TRBV10-2 to TRBJ1-5; perhaps TRBD1 as D (6 bases). Trimming removed 3 bases from V and 12 bases from J, with 24 bases in between. This CDR3 is built from 16 residues. Germline CDR1 WSHSY, CDR2 SAAADI. The CDR3, as DNA: TGCGCCAGCAGTGAATTGCGGCAGGGGAACCGCAATGGCCAGCATTTT. This gives the protein CASSELRQGNRNGQHF.

In DNA, the CDR3 is TGTGCCAGTAGTGACGACAGGATACAGGGCTATAGCAATCAGCCCCAGCATTTT. Translation: CASSDDRIQGYSNQPQHF. V is TRBV19 and J is TRBJ1-5; possibly TRBD1 for D (6 bases). V was trimmed by 5 bases and J by 0 bases, leaving 20 bases between them. The germline V gene has CDR1 LNHDA and CDR2 SQIVND (reference sequence). CDR3 length: 18 residues.

The chain employs TRBV10-3 and TRBJ2-7; no clear D. Trimming pared 6 bases from V and 2 bases from J, leaving 8 bases between. The CDR3 has 12 residues. CDR1 and CDR2 from the germline V gene are ENHRY and SYGVKD. The CDR3 DNA reads TGTGCCATCAGGGACCGAGCCTACGAGCAGTACTTC. It specifies CAIRDRAYEQYF.

The chain combines TRBV18 with TRBJ1-1; no firm D call. Germline V gene sequence: CDR1 KGHSH, CDR2 LQKENI. The V and J ends lost 2 bases and 0 bases respectively, with 10 bases between them. The CDR3 loop spans 15 amino acids. The CDR3 sequence: CASSPGGTMNTEAFF. The CDR3 DNA is TGTGCCAGCTCACCAGGTGGAACCATGAACACTGAAGCTTTCTTT.

The chain uses TRBV15 and TRBJ2-5, with D unresolved. Germline assignment: CDR1 LNHNV and CDR2 YYDKDF (reference sequence). The CDR3 is 16 residues long. V was cut by 0 bases and J by 2 bases, with 13 bases left in between. This CDR3 reads CATSRDRARGQETQYF. Written as DNA, the CDR3 is TGTGCCACCAGCAGAGATCGGGCCCGTGGGCAAGAGACCCAGTACTTC.

This clone occurred a few times. The chain carries TRBV5-1 and TRBJ1-4, with 9 bases aligning to TRBD1. Germline V CDR1 and CDR2: SGHRS, YFSETQ. The CDR3 consists of 16 residues. The trim removed 0 bases at V and 8 bases at J, leaving 8 bases unmatched. CDR3 in amino acids: CASSLGSRDRAEKLFF. In DNA form, the CDR3 reads TGCGCCAGCAGCTTGGGTTCTCGGGACAGGGCCGAAAAACTGTTTTTT. Full variable domain (outside the CDR3, taken from reference TRBV5-1 and TRBJ1-4): KAGVTQTPRYLIKTRGQQVTLSCSPISGHRSVSWYQQTPGQGLQFLFEYFSETQRNKGNFPGRFSGRQFSNSRSEMNVSTLELGDSALYLCASSLGSRDRAEKLFFGSGTQLSVL.

The chain recombines TRBV25-1 with TRBJ2-5, with TRBD2 as a possible D gene (5 bases). Trimming took 1 base from V and 4 from J, leaving 16 bases between them. This CDR3 comprises 16 residues. CDR1 MGHDK and CDR2 SYGVNS come from the germline V gene. CDR3 in amino acids: CASSESGGGGRETQYF. CDR3 nucleotide sequence: TGTGCCAGCAGTGAATCCGGCGGCGGAGGCAGAGAGACCCAGTACTTC. Full variable domain (missing parts from reference TRBV25-1 and TRBJ2-5): EADIYQTPRYLVIGTGKKITLECSQTMGHDKMYWYQQDPGMELHLIHYSYGVNSTEKGDLSSESTVSRIRTEHFPLTLESARPSHTSQYLCASSESGGGGRETQYFGPGTRLLVL.

The gene calls are TRBV27 and TRBJ2-7; 12 nucleotides match TRBD2. Per the germline V gene, CDR1 is MNHEY and CDR2 is SMNVEV (reference sequence). V dropped 9 bases and J dropped 4; count of bases not matched to a gene: 10. The CDR3 has 15 amino acids. CDR3 DNA: TGTGCCAGGATCATGCGACTAGCGGGAGTATACGAGCAGTACTTC. Encoded protein: CARIMRLAGVYEQYF.

This clone was seen a few times. The rearrangement joins TRBV28 to TRBJ1-2; 7 bases are a match to TRBD1. The CDR3 has 13 residues. V lost 10 bases, J lost 2 bases, and 7 bases stayed unmatched. Germline CDR1 is MDHEN and CDR2 is SYDVKM. The CDR3 sequence: CAIKQGSNYGYTF. CDR3 DNA sequence: TGTGCCATCAAACAGGGGTCGAACTATGGCTACACCTTC.

V and J are TRBV6-4 and TRBJ1-5; no reliable D call. V lost 2 bases, J lost 6 bases, and 8 bases lay in between. Germline values: CDR1 MRHNA, CDR2 SNTAGT. The CDR3 is 13 amino acids. The CDR3 DNA sequence: TGTGCCAGCAGTGACAAGGGAGGTCAGCCCCAGCATTTT. As protein: CASSDKGGQPQHF.

The chain links TRBV28 to TRBJ2-5; tentatively, D is TRBD2 (6 bases). Germline V gene data show CDR1 as MDHEN and CDR2 as SYDVKM. This CDR3 spans 14 amino acids. V lost 8 bases, J lost 5 bases, and 18 bases lay in between. In nucleotides, the CDR3 is TGTGCCAGCGGCGAGAGGACCGGAGGGGAGACCCAGTACTTC. It codes for CASGERTGGETQYF.